This T cell receptor (beta chain) emerged from a study of T cells after somatic rescue of genetic block. In its sample, this clone was seen a few times. Trimming removed 1 base from V and 7 bases from J, with 8 bases in between. Germline CDR1 SGHVS, CDR2 FQNEAQ. CDR3 length: 14 amino acids. TCRdb's table, derived via immunoSEQ multiplex PCR, lists solely in-frame clones and lacks some. The table records more than 13,000 clones, about 70% of them present only once. The sequencing sample was made of peripheral blood mononuclear cells (PBMCs). This receptor was identified in a man aged 18-30 years. The chain is built from TRBV7-8 and TRBJ1-6; D remains unclear. The CDR3 loop reads CASSLGRNNSPLHF. DNA for the CDR3: TGTGCCAGCAGCTTAGGGAGGAACAATTCACCCCTCCACTTT.